A single sample gave rise to the 5 T cell receptor beta chains below, sequenced in a study of blood T cells in healthy people across ages. It was with a sample-barcoded 5' primer and a J-beta primer mix that a second PCR of about 6 to 12 cycles was run. TCRdb reprocessed the 5' RACE reads with MiXCR, giving one entry per CDR3 protein. The sample lists over 950,000 distinct CDR3 sequences, around 54% seen once, with about a fifth in the top ten. Sequencing was carried out using blood. All receptors come from a woman aged 60 to 75 in good health.

V and J are TRBV20-1 and TRBJ2-1; D is undetermined. Germline V CDR1 and CDR2: DFQATT, SNEGSKA (reference sequence). The CDR3 spans 16 residues. Trimming pared 1 base from V and 7 bases from J, leaving 20 bases between. The CDR3, as DNA: TGCAGTGCTAGAGTACGGGCACCCGAAATTCGTAATGAGCAGTTCTTC. Translating gives CSARVRAPEIRNEQFF.

The V and J genes are TRBV12-3 or TRBV12-4 and TRBJ2-7; D may be TRBD1 (5 bases). This CDR3 spans 15 amino acids. Between the trimmed V and J ends, which lost 5 bases and 0 bases, there was a span of 14 bases. The CDR3 DNA sequence: TGTGCCAGCAGTCCAGGCAGGGTCCCCTCCTACGAGCAGTACTTC. This encodes CASSPGRVPSYEQYF.

The rearrangement uses TRBV6-6 and TRBJ1-5, with TRBD1 matching 9 bases. Germline CDR1 reads MNHNY; CDR2 reads SVGAGI (reference sequence). J was trimmed by 4 bases and V by 5 bases; bases with no gene match: 6. There are 15 residues in the CDR3. CDR3 region: CASSLQGARNQPQHF. CDR3 nucleotide sequence: TGTGCCAGCAGTCTACAGGGGGCTAGGAATCAGCCCCAGCATTTT.

This clonotype showed up just a few times. The rearrangement uses TRBV27 and TRBJ2-7; possibly TRBD1 or TRBD2 for D (5 bases each). The CDR3 is 13 residues long. Germline V CDR1 and CDR2: MNHEY, SMNVEV (reference sequence). V gave up 4 bases and J gave up 6 bases, with 13 bases separating them. CDR3 coding DNA: TGTGCCAGCAGTTATGGGACGGGTCGCGAGCAGTACTTC. This sequence encodes CASSYGTGREQYF.

This chain uses TRBV7-9 with TRBJ1-4; D is possibly TRBD1 (6 bases). The V and J ends lost 5 bases and 10 bases respectively, with 20 bases between them. Per germline, CDR1 SEHNR and CDR2 FQNEAQ (reference sequence). The CDR3 length is 15 residues. CDR3 loop: CASSASGTSIPKLFF. DNA of the CDR3: TGTGCCAGCAGCGCCTCCGGGACATCCATCCCAAAACTGTTTTTT.